This T cell receptor beta chain was sequenced for a study of blood T cell repertoires in COVID-19. Original data processing: Amplification of reference gene primers provided the estimated nucleated cell counts. Assay: immunoSEQ multiplex PCR; the TCRdb copy retains only in-frame clones and omits some. V and J calls and clone size are as listed in that table; D and trimming were resolved from the DNA. The table has 250,000 to 300,000 clones, roughly 80% seen once. The CDR3 sequence is 18 residues long. Looked up from germline, CDR1 is SGHVS and CDR2 is FQNEAQ. V shed 0 bases and J shed 2 bases, with 18 bases lying between them. Participants in the exposed group had met a COVID-19 case in the 2 weeks before joining the study.

V is TRBV7-8 and J is TRBJ2-3; maybe TRBD2 (6 bases). The sequence came from a man aged 35-49 years who had been exposed to COVID-19. Sequences were obtained from PBMCs or T cells enriched from blood (not recorded which). The CDR3 spells CASSLAISKGLDTDTQYF. The DNA of the CDR3 is TGTGCCAGCAGCTTAGCAATCAGTAAGGGACTGGACACAGATACGCAGTATTTT.